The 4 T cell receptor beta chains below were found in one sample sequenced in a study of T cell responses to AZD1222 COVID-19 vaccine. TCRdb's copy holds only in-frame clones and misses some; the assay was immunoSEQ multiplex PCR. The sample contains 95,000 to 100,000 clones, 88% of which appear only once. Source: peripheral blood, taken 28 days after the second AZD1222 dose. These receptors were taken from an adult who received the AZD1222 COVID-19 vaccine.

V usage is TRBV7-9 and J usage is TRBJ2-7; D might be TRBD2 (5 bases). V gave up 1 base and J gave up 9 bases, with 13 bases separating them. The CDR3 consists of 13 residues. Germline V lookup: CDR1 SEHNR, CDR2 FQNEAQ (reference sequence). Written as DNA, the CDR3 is TGTGCCAGCAGCTTAGTCCTAGCCCCGGTGCAGTACTTC. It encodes CASSLVLAPVQYF.

CDR3 sequence reads: CAWSTGAYEQYF. CDR3 nucleotide sequence: TGTGCCTGGAGTACAGGGGCCTACGAGCAGTACTTC. The V and J genes are TRBV30 and TRBJ2-7, with 7 bases lining up with TRBD1. Germline lookup yields CDR1 GTSNPN and CDR2 SVGIG (reference sequence). The CDR3 contains 12 residues. With 2 bases clipped from V and 2 bases from J, the junction kept 0 bases outside the gene matches. The variable domain in full, completed from reference TRBV30 and TRBJ2-7, reads SQTIHQWPATLVQPVGSPLSLECTVEGTSNPNLYWYRQAAGRGLQLLFYSVGIGQISSEVPQNLSASRPQDRQFILSSKKLLLSDSGFYLCAWSTGAYEQYFGPGTRLTVT.

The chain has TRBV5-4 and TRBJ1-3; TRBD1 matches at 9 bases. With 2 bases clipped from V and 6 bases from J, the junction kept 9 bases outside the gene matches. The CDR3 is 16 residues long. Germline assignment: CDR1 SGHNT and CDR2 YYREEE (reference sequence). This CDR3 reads CASSFGQGPLSNTIYF. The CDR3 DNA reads TGTGCCAGCAGCTTCGGACAGGGGCCCCTCTCAAACACCATATATTTT.

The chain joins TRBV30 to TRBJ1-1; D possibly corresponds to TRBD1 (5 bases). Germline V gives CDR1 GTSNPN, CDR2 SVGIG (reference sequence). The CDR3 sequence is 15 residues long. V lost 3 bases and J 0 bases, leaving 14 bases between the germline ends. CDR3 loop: CAWSKGYLMNTEAFF. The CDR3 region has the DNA TGTGCCTGGAGCAAGGGGTACCTGATGAACACTGAAGCTTTCTTT.